Listed here are 8 T cell receptor beta chains from one sample, sequenced in a study of regulatory T cells in long-lasting Graves disease. Time point described: newly diagnosed GD, antithyroid drugs for less than 3 months. Scientists built the TCR library using RNA that was extracted from PBMCs. In building TCR beta libraries, iRepertoire HTBI primers were used together with Arm-PCR of CDR3 regions. Using its own MiXCR run on the multiplex PCR reads, TCRdb lists one record per CDR3 protein. Of 350,000 to 450,000 distinct CDR3 sequences listed, about 15% were seen once; the top ten hold 16%. The data were also submitted as part of a second study, on T cells in Graves' hyperthyroidism and ophthalmopathy.

The source was peripheral blood mononuclear cells (PBMCs), collected at new diagnosis, from a patient treated with antithyroid drugs. All receptors derive from a woman aged 30 to 39 with Graves disease.

The genes are TRBV3-1 and TRBJ2-7; no clear D. CDR3 length equals 14 residues. Germline CDR1 is LGHDT and CDR2 is YNNKEL (reference sequence). Trimming left V 0 bases short and J 5 bases short, with 11 bases between. CDR3 sequence: CASSQEIAPNEQYF. CDR3 DNA sequence: TGTGCCAGCAGCCAAGAGATCGCACCAAACGAGCAGTACTTC.

The sample holds many counts of this clonotype. This chain joins TRBV7-2 and TRBJ2-3; D is undetermined. CDR3 length equals 14 residues. Germline V gene sequence: CDR1 SGHTA, CDR2 FQGNSA. V gave up 0 bases and J gave up 4 bases, with 8 bases separating them. CDR3 DNA: TGTGCCAGCAGCTTAGCGACCCACGCAGATACGCAGTATTTT. Translating it yields CASSLATHADTQYF.

This chain connects TRBV7-9 to TRBJ1-1; D not certain. The germline V gene has CDR1 SEHNR and CDR2 FQNEAQ (reference sequence). Trimming cost V 7 bases and J 0 bases, with 12 bases left between them. CDR3 length equals 14 residues. The CDR3 is CASTFLALNTEAFF. CDR3 nucleotide sequence: TGTGCCAGCACGTTTTTGGCCCTGAACACTGAAGCTTTCTTT.

This clonotype was counted a single time. The V call is TRBV7-6, the J call TRBJ2-5, with 7 bases aligning to TRBD2. Unmatched junction bases numbered 5, after V lost 3 bases and J lost 4 bases. The CDR3 is 14 residues long. Germline-derived CDR1 and CDR2 are SGHVS and FNYEAQ. CDR3 protein: CASSFGGRAETQYF. Written as DNA, the CDR3 is TGTGCCAGCAGCTTCGGCGGGAGAGCAGAGACCCAGTACTTC.

With respect to this clonotype: A single base separates this from a much larger clone, so it may be a read error. The chain carries TRBV15 and TRBJ2-1; D call uncertain. Trimming stripped 4 bases from V and 5 bases from J, with 3 bases between. The CDR3 has 11 residues. Per the germline V gene, CDR1 is LNHNV and CDR2 is YYDKDF (reference sequence). In DNA form, the CDR3 reads TGTGCCACCAGCACCAACAATGAGCAGTTCTTC. Translation: CATSTNNEQFF.

The table lists this clonotype with a few counts. The chain recombines TRBV13 with TRBJ2-1; 8 nucleotides agree with TRBD2. Germline V lookup: CDR1 PRHDT, CDR2 FYEKMQ (reference sequence). With V trimmed by 3 bases and J by 2 bases, 6 bases remained unmatched. This CDR3 comprises 16 residues. For the CDR3, the DNA is TGTGCCAGCAGCTTGGGGCGGGAGGTAACCTACAATGAGCAGTTCTTC. Encoded protein: CASSLGREVTYNEQFF.

This rearrangement joins TRBV30 to TRBJ1-4, with TRBD1 matching 9 bases. The CDR3 is 15 amino acids. V dropped 3 bases and J dropped 10; count of bases not matched to a gene: 12. Germline-derived CDR1 and CDR2 are GTSNPN and SVGIG (reference sequence). Written as DNA, the CDR3 is TGTGCCTGGAGGCTGCCGGGACAGGGATTTGTAAAACTGTTTTTT. Encoded protein: CAWRLPGQGFVKLFF.

This clonotype was seen a few times. The chain recombines TRBV9 with TRBJ2-3; 8 bases are a match to TRBD2. Germline V lookup: CDR1 SGDLS, CDR2 YYNGEE. V trimming: 2 bases; J trimming: 2 bases; junction bases outside the gene matches: 4. The CDR3 is made up of 15 amino acids. CDR3 nucleotides: TGTGCCAGCAGCGTCCAAGCGGGAGTCACAGATACGCAGTATTTT. It encodes CASSVQAGVTDTQYF.